These T cell receptor beta chains were read from a single sample in a study of shared clonotypes between healthy human individuals. Only in-frame clones appear in the TCRdb table, and some are missing; sequencing was by immunoSEQ multiplex PCR. The sample lists some 550,000 clones; roughly 97% were seen once. The sample taken for sequencing was naive CD4+ T cells sorted from blood. The source is a woman between 25 and 40 years old in good health. CDR3s include the opening cysteine and the closing phenylalanine or tryptophan. A D gene is named only where the DNA matches it firmly. Rows may omit the clone size; those that give it use once, few, many or a size class.

v_gene	abundance	d_gene	j_gene	CDR3aa	CDR3nt
TRBV11-2	.	.	TRBJ1-1	CASSRGGMNTEAFF	TGTGCCAGCAGCCGCGGGGGGATGAACACTGAAGCTTTCTTT
TRBV27	.	TRBD1	TRBJ1-2	CASTSGTGGSYGYTF	TGTGCCAGCACTTCCGGGACAGGGGGCAGTTATGGCTACACCTTC
TRBV9	.	.	TRBJ1-2	CASSVANYGYTF	TGTGCCAGCAGCGTGGCTAACTATGGCTACACCTTC
TRBV19	.	TRBD1	TRBJ1-4	CASSIGRGRREKLFF	TGTGCCAGTAGTATTGGCAGGGGGCGCCGGGAAAAACTGTTTTTT
TRBV7-9	.	.	TRBJ2-3	CASRFLGTDTQYF	TGTGCCAGCAGGTTCCTAGGCACAGATACGCAGTATTTT
TRBV28	.	TRBD2	TRBJ2-3	CASSRGEGLAGGYTQYF	TGTGCCAGCAGTAGGGGGGAGGGACTAGCGGGAGGGTATACGCAGTATTTT
TRBV28	once	.	TRBJ1-5	CASSLIGQLNQPQHF	TGTGCCAGCAGTTTGATAGGCCAACTCAATCAGCCCCAGCATTTT
TRBV28	once	.	TRBJ1-4	CASSLDTLFTNEKLFF	TGTGCCAGCAGTTTAGACACTTTATTCACTAATGAAAAACTGTTTTTT
TRBV19	.	TRBD1	TRBJ1-1	CASSWRGTGEAFF	TGTGCCAGTAGCTGGAGGGGGACAGGGGAAGCTTTCTTT
TRBV2	once	TRBD1	TRBJ1-4	CASRTTGASNEKLFF	TGTGCCAGCAGAACCACAGGGGCGTCTAATGAAAAACTGTTTTTT
TRBV2	.	.	TRBJ2-1	CASSEGRNEQFF	TGTGCCAGCAGTGAGGGTCGGAATGAGCAGTTCTTC
TRBV19	.	TRBD2	TRBJ2-5	CASSMGLAWGETQYF	TGTGCCAGTAGTATGGGACTAGCGTGGGGAGAGACCCAGTACTTC
TRBV11-3	once	.	TRBJ2-2	CASSGSGSANTGELFF	TGTGCCAGCAGCGGAAGCGGGTCCGCGAACACCGGGGAGCTGTTTTTT
TRBV6-5	.	.	TRBJ2-7	CAIGGHLSYEQYF	TGTGCCATTGGGGGACACTTATCCTACGAGCAGTACTTC
TRBV4-1	.	TRBD1	TRBJ2-7	CASSQGQGVTYEQYF	TGCGCCAGCAGCCAGGGACAGGGGGTCACATACGAGCAGTACTTC
TRBV27	.	.	TRBJ2-3	CASSFEFSSTDTQYF	TGTGCCAGCAGTTTTGAATTTTCTAGCACAGATACGCAGTATTTT
TRBV6-1	.	.	TRBJ2-1	CASSGGVGGRGYNEQFF	TGTGCCAGCAGTGGTGGGGTCGGCGGGCGAGGTTACAATGAGCAGTTCTTC
TRBV29-1	.	TRBD1	TRBJ2-7	CSVATGGSYEQYF	TGCAGCGTTGCGACAGGGGGGTCCTACGAGCAGTACTTC
TRBV11-2	.	.	TRBJ2-5	CASSLVPGAGETQYF	TGTGCCAGCAGCTTAGTGCCGGGGGCTGGGGAGACCCAGTACTTC
TRBV2	.	TRBD1	TRBJ1-2	CASRAPGQGNYYGYTF	TGTGCCAGCAGAGCTCCGGGACAGGGGAACTACTATGGCTACACCTTC
TRBV19	once	TRBD2	TRBJ2-7	CASSGLAGSHEQYF	TGTGCCAGTAGCGGACTAGCGGGCTCTCACGAGCAGTACTTC
TRBV11-2	once	TRBD1	TRBJ1-2	CASSFALRQGDYGYTF	TGTGCCAGCAGCTTCGCCCTTCGACAGGGGGACTATGGCTACACCTTC
TRBV5-6	.	TRBD1	TRBJ1-2	CASSLGQGNYGYTF	TGTGCCAGCAGCTTAGGACAGGGAAACTATGGCTACACCTTC
TRBV18	.	TRBD2	TRBJ2-2	CASTRTSGNTGELFF	TGTGCCAGCACTCGGACTAGCGGAAACACCGGGGAGCTGTTTTTT
TRBV11-2	.	.	TRBJ2-5	CASSLDAGSGAGETQYF	TGTGCCAGCAGCTTAGATGCCGGGTCCGGAGCGGGAGAGACCCAGTACTTC
TRBV5-1	.	.	TRBJ2-7	CASSLVKGQSYEQYF	TGCGCCAGCAGCTTGGTGAAGGGACAATCCTACGAGCAGTACTTC
TRBV7-9	.	.	TRBJ2-1	CASSSTARPYNEQFF	TGTGCCAGCAGCTCGACCGCCCGGCCCTACAATGAGCAGTTCTTC
TRBV28	.	TRBD1	TRBJ2-1	CASSLWGTGGLYNEQFF	TGTGCCAGCAGTTTATGGGGGACAGGGGGACTGTACAATGAGCAGTTCTTC
TRBV6-5	.	TRBD2	TRBJ2-1	CASSKTGTRSNEQFF	TGTGCCAGCAGTAAAACCGGGACTAGAAGCAATGAGCAGTTCTTC
TRBV9	.	.	TRBJ2-7	CASSVGYDSSYEQYF	TGTGCCAGCAGCGTAGGATATGACAGCTCCTACGAGCAGTACTTC
TRBV4-1	.	.	TRBJ2-7	CASSQESGQAYEQYF	TGCGCCAGCAGCCAAGAATCGGGACAAGCCTACGAGCAGTACTTC
TRBV27	.	TRBD1	TRBJ1-1	CASSFQGQEVEAFF	TGTGCCAGCAGTTTTCAAGGACAGGAAGTCGAAGCTTTCTTT
TRBV20-1	.	.	TRBJ1-2	CSAGREGYTF	TGCAGTGCTGGGAGGGAAGGCTACACCTTC
TRBV18	.	TRBD1	TRBJ2-7	CASSLPGQGAYEQYF	TGTGCCAGCTCACTCCCGGGACAGGGGGCCTACGAGCAGTACTTC
TRBV28	.	.	TRBJ1-5	CASSRRVGYSNQPQHF	TGTGCCAGCAGCAGAAGGGTGGGCTATAGCAATCAGCCCCAGCATTTT
TRBV5-8	.	.	TRBJ1-5	CASTEGSYSNQPQHF	TGTGCCAGCACCGAAGGGAGTTATAGCAATCAGCCCCAGCATTTT
TRBV5-1	few	TRBD1	TRBJ1-1	CASVIGTGGTEAFF	TGCGCCAGCGTCATCGGGACAGGGGGTACTGAAGCTTTCTTT
TRBV5-1	.	.	TRBJ1-3	CASRSRGSSGNTIYF	TGCGCCAGCAGATCCCGTGGATCCTCTGGAAACACCATATATTTT
TRBV7-9	.	.	TRBJ1-1	CASSLGGISRDNTEAFF	TGTGCCAGCAGCTTAGGGGGGATTTCCCGGGATAACACTGAAGCTTTCTTT
TRBV6-5	.	.	TRBJ1-1	CASRSEFMNTEAFF	TGTGCCAGCAGAAGCGAATTCATGAACACTGAAGCTTTCTTT
TRBV2	.	.	TRBJ2-2	CASSVYEPNTGELFF	TGTGCCAGCAGTGTCTACGAACCGAACACCGGGGAGCTGTTTTTT
TRBV7-2	.	TRBD1	TRBJ2-4	CASRRQGISKNIQYF	TGTGCCAGCAGAAGACAGGGTATTTCCAAAAACATTCAGTACTTC
TRBV5-1	.	TRBD2	TRBJ2-1	CASSLVPSGNNEQFF	TGCGCCAGCAGCTTGGTTCCTAGCGGAAACAATGAGCAGTTCTTC
TRBV5-1	.	.	TRBJ1-4	CASGRGDSTNEKLFF	TGCGCCAGCGGGAGGGGAGATTCAACTAATGAAAAACTGTTTTTT